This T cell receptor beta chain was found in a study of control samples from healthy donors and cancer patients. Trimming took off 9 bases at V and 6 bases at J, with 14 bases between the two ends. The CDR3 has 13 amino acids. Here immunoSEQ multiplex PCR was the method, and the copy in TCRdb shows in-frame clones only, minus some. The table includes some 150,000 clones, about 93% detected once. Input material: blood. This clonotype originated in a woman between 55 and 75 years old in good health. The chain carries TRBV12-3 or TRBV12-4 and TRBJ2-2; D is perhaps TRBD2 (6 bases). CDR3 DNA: TGTGCCAGTATTATCGGGGGTGCCGGGGAGCTGTTTTTT. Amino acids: CASIIGGAGELFF.